The 22 T cell receptor beta chains below come from one sample, sequenced in a study of CD8+ T cells in alopecia areata. Treatment specified: oral pan-JAK inhibitor, 5-10 mg twice daily. As the sequencing template, cDNA was produced by extracting RNA and reverse transcribing it. Clones were read by immunoSEQ multiplex PCR, and TCRdb kept only the in-frame ones, dropping some. The sample yields about 220,000 clones, more than 45% seen once. The sample was CD4+ T cells sorted from blood, taken at week 4, from a patient treated with tofacitinib. The receptor set was obtained from a human donor with alopecia areata.

The rearrangement links TRBV29-1 to TRBJ1-1, with D tentatively TRBD1 (5 bases). This CDR3 is 14 amino acids long. Germline loops: CDR1 SQVTM, CDR2 ANQGSEA. V lost 7 bases to trimming and J lost 2 bases, with 17 bases between them. Here the CDR3 reads CSGRGLRGNTEAFF. CDR3 nucleotides: TGCAGCGGACGGGGCCTTCGGGGTAACACTGAAGCTTTCTTT.

The chain employs TRBV25-1 and TRBJ1-2, with D perhaps matching TRBD1 (5 bases). The length of the CDR3 is 12 residues. Trimming took off 1 base at V and 8 bases at J, with 8 bases between the two ends. From germline, CDR1 is MGHDK and CDR2 SYGVNS. DNA of the CDR3: TGTGCCAGCAGTGAATCAGGGCACGGCTACACCTTC. The encoded protein is CASSESGHGYTF.

A few counts support this clone. The chain has TRBV29-1 and TRBJ1-5, with D possibly being TRBD1 (5 bases). Germline CDR1 SQVTM, CDR2 ANQGSEA. V lost 4 bases to trimming and J lost 5 bases, with 12 bases between them. This CDR3 is built from 13 residues. Written as DNA, the CDR3 is TGCAGCGTTGCGGACACGGGGCATCAGCCCCAGCATTTT. This translates into CSVADTGHQPQHF.

This clone has just one count. CDR3 region: CAISVLDRGRDGANVLTF. The CDR3 DNA reads TGTGCCATCAGTGTTTTGGACAGGGGGCGGGACGGGGCCAACGTCCTGACTTTC. V and J are TRBV10-3 and TRBJ2-6; TRBD1 agrees at 11 bases. Per germline, CDR1 ENHRY and CDR2 SYGVKD. The CDR3 extends over 18 amino acids. V trimming: 4 bases; J trimming: 4 bases; junction bases outside the gene matches: 9.

The rearrangement joins TRBV4-3 to TRBJ2-6, with no clear D. Germline V lookup: CDR1 LGHNA, CDR2 YSLEER. The CDR3 runs to 17 residues. V lost 0 bases and J lost 0, with 9 bases in between. The chain's CDR3 is CASSQDFSNSGANVLTF. CDR3 nucleotides: TGCGCCAGCAGCCAAGATTTTTCCAACTCTGGGGCCAACGTCCTGACTTTC.

This clone was recorded a few times. V usage is TRBV27 and J usage is TRBJ2-2; possible D gene TRBD1, 6 bases. V dropped 4 bases and J dropped 2 bases, with 8 bases sitting between them. The CDR3 consists of 14 residues. Germline V gene lookup returns CDR1 MNHEY and CDR2 SMNVEV (reference sequence). The chain's CDR3 is CASSWGQNTGELFF. The CDR3 DNA sequence: TGTGCCAGCAGTTGGGGACAAAACACCGGGGAGCTGTTTTTT.

This clone has only one observation. The V and J genes are TRBV4-1 and TRBJ1-2; D is unclear. V lost 4 bases and J 3 bases, leaving 9 bases between the germline ends. There are 13 residues in the CDR3. The germline V gene has CDR1 MGHRA and CDR2 YSYEKL. CDR3 sequence (DNA): TGCGCCAGCAGCCTCCGCGGGGACTATGGCTACACCTTC. This encodes CASSLRGDYGYTF.

V usage is TRBV27 and J usage is TRBJ1-5; D remains unclear. Germline V gives CDR1 MNHEY, CDR2 SMNVEV (reference sequence). With 5 bases removed from V and 9 bases from J, the gap between germline ends came to 14 bases. The CDR3 contains 13 residues. The CDR3 region is CASSELRAGPQHF. The CDR3 DNA is TGTGCCAGCAGTGAGCTCCGGGCCGGGCCCCAGCATTTT.

The chain is built from TRBV7-2 and TRBJ2-3; 7 bases align to TRBD1. Looked up from germline, CDR1 is SGHTA and CDR2 is FQGNSA. The trim removed 1 base at V and 6 bases at J, leaving 7 bases unmatched. The CDR3 has 15 amino acids. Written as DNA, the CDR3 is TGTGCCAGCAGCTTAGGACAGGGCCGAGCGGATACGCAGTATTTT. Protein: CASSLGQGRADTQYF.

This clone showed up just a few times. The chain combines TRBV7-2 with TRBJ2-5; D not certain. The CDR3 runs to 12 residues. Germline lookup yields CDR1 SGHTA and CDR2 FQGNSA. The V gene lost 1 base and the J gene lost 5 bases, with 5 bases spanning the gap. CDR3 sequence (DNA): TGTGCCAGCAGCTTAGTGACTGAGACCCAGTACTTC. The encoded protein is CASSLVTETQYF.

A note on this clone: This sample includes further DNA sequences coding for the same CDR3. This chain uses TRBV29-1 with TRBJ1-1; TRBD1 might be the D (6 bases). This CDR3 spans 13 amino acids. Germline loops: CDR1 SQVTM, CDR2 ANQGSEA. With 6 bases removed from V and 0 bases from J, the gap between germline ends came to 11 bases. CDR3 loop: CSVAGVLNTEAFF. The CDR3 nucleotides read TGCAGCGTCGCAGGGGTACTGAACACTGAAGCTTTCTTT.

This clone showed up just once. CDR3 sequence reads: CASSLGQRYGYTF. The CDR3 nucleotides read TGTGCCAGCAGCCTTGGACAGAGATATGGCTACACCTTC. V usage is TRBV11-2 and J usage is TRBJ1-2; tentatively, D is TRBD1 (6 bases). The CDR3 covers 13 residues. Germline V CDR1 and CDR2: SGHAT, FQNNGV. The V end was cut by 5 bases, the J end by 5 bases, with 12 bases between. The complete variable domain, with remaining parts taken from reference TRBV11-2 and TRBJ1-2, reads EAGVAQSPRYKIIEKRQSVAFWCNPISGHATLYWYQQILGQGPKLLIQFQNNGVVDDSQLPKDRFSAERLKGVDSTLKIQPAKLEDSAVYLCASSLGQRYGYTFGSGTRLTVV.

This chain links TRBV2 with TRBJ2-3, with D perhaps given as TRBD1 or TRBD2 (6 bases each). This CDR3 has 15 amino acids. Germline V gives CDR1 SNHLY, CDR2 FYNNEI. Trimming shortened V by 4 bases and J by 3 bases, and 14 bases separated the two germline ends. The CDR3: CASSATGRRTDTQYF. The CDR3 DNA sequence: TGTGCCAGCAGTGCCACAGGGAGGAGGACAGATACGCAGTATTTT.

The chain combines TRBV5-6 with TRBJ2-1, with 8 positions matching TRBD2. With 2 bases clipped from V and 6 bases from J, the junction kept 10 bases outside the gene matches. The CDR3 is 16 residues long. CDR1 and CDR2 (germline): SGHDT, YYEEEE. This CDR3 is CASSFRGGGQPNEQFF. CDR3 nucleotides: TGTGCCAGCAGCTTCCGGGGCGGGGGGCAACCCAATGAGCAGTTCTTC.

V and J are TRBV19 and TRBJ2-2; 9 positions match TRBD1. Looked up from germline, CDR1 is LNHDA and CDR2 is SQIVND (reference sequence). V was clipped by 2 bases and J by 4 bases; unmatched bases: 2. This CDR3 is 15 amino acids long. CDR3 DNA sequence: TGTGCCAGTAGTATACGGACAGGGGCCACCGGGGAGCTGTTTTTT. Protein: CASSIRTGATGELFF.

This clone showed up many times. The gene calls are TRBV6-6 and TRBJ1-2; no reliable D call. The length of the CDR3 is 13 residues. CDR1 is MNHNY and CDR2 is SVGAGI in the germline V gene (reference sequence). Trimming took 6 bases from V and 0 from J, leaving 8 bases between them. This CDR3 is CASRSRANYGYTF. The CDR3 DNA reads as TGTGCCAGCAGGAGCCGGGCTAACTATGGCTACACCTTC.

At least ten counts were recorded for this clone. The V call is TRBV7-6, the J call TRBJ2-7, with D possibly being TRBD1 or TRBD2 (7 bases each). This CDR3 is 15 amino acids long. Looked up from germline, CDR1 is SGHVS and CDR2 is FNYEAQ. V lost 5 bases, J lost 0 bases, and 14 bases lay in between. CDR3 nucleotides: TGTGCCAGCAGCCGACAGGGAGGGAGCTCCTACGAGCAGTACTTC. Translated, it gives CASSRQGGSSYEQYF.

The chain uses TRBV29-1 and TRBJ2-7; tentatively, D is TRBD1 (6 bases). The CDR3 runs 14 residues. V was cut by 6 bases and J by 1 base, with 16 bases left in between. CDR1 SQVTM and CDR2 ANQGSEA come from the germline V gene. CDR3 DNA: TGCAGCGTGGTAAGGACAGAACGTTCCTACGAGCAGTACTTC. Translation gives CSVVRTERSYEQYF.

This clone was found a few times. V gene TRBV30 combines with J gene TRBJ2-3; D tentatively reads TRBD1 or TRBD2 (5 bases each). The germline CDR1 and CDR2 sequences are GTSNPN and SVGIG (reference sequence). V lost 4 bases and J 8 bases, leaving 10 bases between the germline ends. CDR3 size: 11 residues. The CDR3 region has the DNA TGTGCCTGGACACATGGGACTACGCAGTATTTT. This sequence encodes CAWTHGTTQYF.

This clone was seen only once. CDR3 residues: CASSLERSDSPLHF. For the CDR3, the DNA is TGCGCCAGCAGCTTGGAACGGTCAGATTCACCCCTCCACTTT. The gene calls are TRBV5-1 and TRBJ1-6, with D uncertain. CDR3 length: 14 residues. The germline CDR1 and CDR2 sequences are SGHRS and YFSETQ. V lost 0 bases, J lost 8 bases, and 9 bases lay in between.

V is TRBV30 and J is TRBJ2-2; D unresolved. This CDR3 region has 12 residues. CDR1 GTSNPN and CDR2 SVGIG come from the germline V gene (reference sequence). CDR3 in amino acids: CALAARPGELFF. CDR3 DNA sequence: TGTGCACTTGCAGCTAGGCCCGGGGAGCTGTTTTTT.

The chain links TRBV29-1 to TRBJ1-2; 11 bases align to TRBD1. Germline trimming cut 4 bases from V and 8 bases from J; bases unmatched to any gene: 6. Per the germline V gene, CDR1 is SQVTM and CDR2 is ANQGSEA. The CDR3 totals 13 residues. The DNA for the CDR3 is TGCAGCGTTGGCAGGACAGGGGGCGCGGGCTACACCTTC. Encoded protein: CSVGRTGGAGYTF. Combining the CDR3 with reference TRBV29-1 and TRBJ1-2 gives the whole variable domain SAVISQKPSRDICQRGTSLTIQCQVDSQVTMMFWYRQQPGQSLTLIATANQGSEATYESGFVIDKFPISRPNLTFSTLTVSNMSPEDSSIYLCSVGRTGGAGYTFGSGTRLTVV.